The TCR beta chain under discussion was sequenced for a study of T cells in Graves' hyperthyroidism and ophthalmopathy. As to this clonotype: The final CDR3 position lacks the conserved phenylalanine or tryptophan, pointing to a likely read error.

Germline V lookup: CDR1 SGHTA, CDR2 FQGNSA. Trimming removed 3 bases at V and 4 bases at J, with 7 bases between. CDR3 length: 14 amino acids. RNA transcripts provided the source from which TCR beta CDR3 regions were amplified. A set of HTBI primers served as the primers for a first-round RT-PCR of the TCR CDR3. TCRdb reanalysed the multiplex PCR reads using MiXCR and keeps one entry per CDR3 protein. The repertoire consists of fewer than 750,000 distinct CDR3 sequences, with 13% to 15% occurring once and the leading ten covering approximately 12%. Sequences were obtained from blood. The V gene is TRBV7-2, the J gene TRBJ1-6; perhaps TRBD1 as D (5 bases). This clonotype originated in a woman between 50 and 59 years old with Graves' ophthalmopathy. The CDR3 sequence is CASSFDSYNSPLHI. CDR3 bases: TGTGCCAGCAGCTTTGACAGTTATAATTCACCCCTCCACATT.